Listed below are T cell receptor beta chains from one sample, sequenced in a study of cytomegalovirus exposure and HLA in healthy donors. Some clones are missing from TCRdb's copy, which holds only in-frame ones; the method was immunoSEQ multiplex PCR. This table has more than 95,000 clones, around 10% appearing once. The specimen was PBMCs. These receptors were taken from a young man in good health and CMV-seronegative. Each CDR3 is given with its conserved first and last residue. The D gene is left open where the match is weak. Rows may omit the clone size; those that give it use once, few, many or a size class.

d_gene,v_gene,j_gene,abundance,CDR3aa,CDR3nt
.,TRBV25-1,TRBJ1-5,.,CASSEWGNQSQHF,TGTGCCAGCAGTGAATGGGGCAATCAGTCCCAGCATTTT
TRBD1,TRBV5-8,TRBJ1-4,.,CASSWGQGSEKLFF,TGTGCCAGCAGCTGGGGACAGGGTAGCGAAAAACTGTTTTTT
TRBD1,TRBV19,TRBJ1-2,.,CASSIGTGESGYTF,TGTGCCAGTAGTATCGGGACAGGGGAGTCTGGCTACACCTTC
.,TRBV6-5,TRBJ1-6,few,CASSYLRDLNNSPLHF,TGTGCCAGCAGTTACCTCCGGGACTTAAATAATTCACCCCTCCACTTT
.,TRBV6-1,TRBJ2-7,.,CANSEAHGQYLREQYF,TGTGCCAACAGTGAAGCTCACGGACAGTATCTTCGCGAGCAGTACTTC
TRBD2,TRBV7-2,TRBJ2-7,few,CASSLASGGAYEQYF,TGTGCCAGCAGCTTAGCTAGCGGGGGGGCCTACGAGCAGTACTTC
.,TRBV6-6,TRBJ1-5,.,CASSYRAGEDNQPQHF,TGTGCCAGCAGTTACCGGGCGGGGGAGGACAATCAGCCCCAGCATTTT
.,TRBV5-4,TRBJ2-7,.,CASSLSGNQQYF,TGTGCCAGCAGCCTATCGGGGAATCAGCAGTACTTC
.,TRBV18,TRBJ1-6,few,CASSPLQIFTADNSPLHF,TGTGCCAGCTCACCACTGCAAATTTTCACAGCTGATAATTCACCCCTCCACTTT
.,TRBV7-6,TRBJ1-6,.,CASSLDRTTDSPLHF,TGTGCCAGCAGCTTAGATAGGACAACAGATTCACCCCTCCACTTT
.,TRBV5-8,TRBJ2-7,.,CASSLEPIVAYEQYF,TGTGCCAGCAGCTTGGAACCCATAGTAGCGTACGAGCAGTACTTC
.,TRBV30,TRBJ1-1,.,CAWMRGGLGEAFF,TGTGCCTGGATGAGGGGGGGTTTGGGTGAAGCTTTCTTT
.,TRBV9,TRBJ1-1,few,CASSKRQANTEAFF,TGTGCCAGCAGCAAACGACAGGCGAACACTGAAGCTTTCTTT
.,TRBV4-3,TRBJ1-2,.,CASSKDSVNNGYTF,TGCGCCAGCAGCAAGGACAGTGTCAACAATGGCTACACCTTC
.,TRBV10-3,TRBJ2-5,few,CAISVVPTETQYF,TGTGCCATCAGTGTAGTCCCCACGGAGACCCAGTACTTC